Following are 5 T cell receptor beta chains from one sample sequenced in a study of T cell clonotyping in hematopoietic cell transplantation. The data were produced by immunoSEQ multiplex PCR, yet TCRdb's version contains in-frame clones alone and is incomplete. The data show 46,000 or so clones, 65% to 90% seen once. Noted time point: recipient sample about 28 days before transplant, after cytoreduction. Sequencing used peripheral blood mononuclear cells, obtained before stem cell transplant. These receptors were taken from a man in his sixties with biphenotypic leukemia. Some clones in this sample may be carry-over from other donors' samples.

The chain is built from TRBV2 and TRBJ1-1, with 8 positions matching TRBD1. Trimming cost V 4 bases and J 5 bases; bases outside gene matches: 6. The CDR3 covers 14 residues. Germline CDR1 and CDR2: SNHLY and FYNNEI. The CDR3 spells CASSVTGGETEAFF. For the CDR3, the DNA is TGTGCCAGCAGTGTTACAGGGGGGGAGACTGAAGCTTTCTTT.

CDR3 DNA sequence: TGTGCCAGCAGCTCCCTAGGGGGGGTTGGCACTGAAGCTTTCTTT. This sequence encodes CASSSLGGVGTEAFF. The chain uses TRBV11-2 and TRBJ1-1, with a tentative D call TRBD1 (6 bases). The CDR3 has 15 residues. The germline gives CDR1 SGHAT, CDR2 FQNNGV. V was pared by 4 bases and J by 4 bases, with 16 bases between.

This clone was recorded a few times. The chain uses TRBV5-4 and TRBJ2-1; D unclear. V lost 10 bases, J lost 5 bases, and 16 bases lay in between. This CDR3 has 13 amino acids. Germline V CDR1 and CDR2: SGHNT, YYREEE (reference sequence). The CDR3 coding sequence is TGTGCCTTATGGCGTCAGGATAACAATGAGCAGTTCTTC. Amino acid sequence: CALWRQDNNEQFF.

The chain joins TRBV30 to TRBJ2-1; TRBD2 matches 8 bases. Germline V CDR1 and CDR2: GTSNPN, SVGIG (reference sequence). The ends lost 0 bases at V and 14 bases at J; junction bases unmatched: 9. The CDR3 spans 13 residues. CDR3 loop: CAWSVRGTRRKFF. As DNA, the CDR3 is TGTGCCTGGAGTGTACGGGGGACTAGACGTAAGTTCTTC.

The CDR3 region has the DNA TGCGCCAGCAGCCAATCTACAGGGGTGGGTGATACCGGGGAGCTGTTTTTT. This sequence encodes CASSQSTGVGDTGELFF. This rearrangement joins TRBV4-3 to TRBJ2-2; 7 bases fit TRBD1. J gave up 5 bases and V 2 bases, and 11 bases lay outside the gene matches. This CDR3 comprises 17 residues. Germline-derived CDR1 and CDR2 are LGHNA and YSLEER.